This T cell receptor beta chain was obtained from a study of monozygotic twins with cystic fibrosis. V was cut by 5 bases and J by 1 base, with 23 bases left in between. The length of the CDR3 is 18 residues. Per the germline V gene, CDR1 is WSHSY and CDR2 is SAAADI. Assay used: immunoSEQ multiplex PCR; TCRdb lists only in-frame clones, some missing. Altogether around 25,000 clones are present, approximately 90% being singletons, with the ten largest covering under 0.35%. The sequenced sample consisted of blood. The chain recombines TRBV10-2 with TRBJ2-5; D might be TRBD2 (7 bases). The receptor comes from a girl aged 2 to 9 with cystic fibrosis. CDR3 amino acids: CASSPPGGGPLLQETQYF. The CDR3 DNA reads as TGCGCCAGCAGTCCTCCGGGCGGGGGCCCGCTACTCCAAGAGACCCAGTACTTC.